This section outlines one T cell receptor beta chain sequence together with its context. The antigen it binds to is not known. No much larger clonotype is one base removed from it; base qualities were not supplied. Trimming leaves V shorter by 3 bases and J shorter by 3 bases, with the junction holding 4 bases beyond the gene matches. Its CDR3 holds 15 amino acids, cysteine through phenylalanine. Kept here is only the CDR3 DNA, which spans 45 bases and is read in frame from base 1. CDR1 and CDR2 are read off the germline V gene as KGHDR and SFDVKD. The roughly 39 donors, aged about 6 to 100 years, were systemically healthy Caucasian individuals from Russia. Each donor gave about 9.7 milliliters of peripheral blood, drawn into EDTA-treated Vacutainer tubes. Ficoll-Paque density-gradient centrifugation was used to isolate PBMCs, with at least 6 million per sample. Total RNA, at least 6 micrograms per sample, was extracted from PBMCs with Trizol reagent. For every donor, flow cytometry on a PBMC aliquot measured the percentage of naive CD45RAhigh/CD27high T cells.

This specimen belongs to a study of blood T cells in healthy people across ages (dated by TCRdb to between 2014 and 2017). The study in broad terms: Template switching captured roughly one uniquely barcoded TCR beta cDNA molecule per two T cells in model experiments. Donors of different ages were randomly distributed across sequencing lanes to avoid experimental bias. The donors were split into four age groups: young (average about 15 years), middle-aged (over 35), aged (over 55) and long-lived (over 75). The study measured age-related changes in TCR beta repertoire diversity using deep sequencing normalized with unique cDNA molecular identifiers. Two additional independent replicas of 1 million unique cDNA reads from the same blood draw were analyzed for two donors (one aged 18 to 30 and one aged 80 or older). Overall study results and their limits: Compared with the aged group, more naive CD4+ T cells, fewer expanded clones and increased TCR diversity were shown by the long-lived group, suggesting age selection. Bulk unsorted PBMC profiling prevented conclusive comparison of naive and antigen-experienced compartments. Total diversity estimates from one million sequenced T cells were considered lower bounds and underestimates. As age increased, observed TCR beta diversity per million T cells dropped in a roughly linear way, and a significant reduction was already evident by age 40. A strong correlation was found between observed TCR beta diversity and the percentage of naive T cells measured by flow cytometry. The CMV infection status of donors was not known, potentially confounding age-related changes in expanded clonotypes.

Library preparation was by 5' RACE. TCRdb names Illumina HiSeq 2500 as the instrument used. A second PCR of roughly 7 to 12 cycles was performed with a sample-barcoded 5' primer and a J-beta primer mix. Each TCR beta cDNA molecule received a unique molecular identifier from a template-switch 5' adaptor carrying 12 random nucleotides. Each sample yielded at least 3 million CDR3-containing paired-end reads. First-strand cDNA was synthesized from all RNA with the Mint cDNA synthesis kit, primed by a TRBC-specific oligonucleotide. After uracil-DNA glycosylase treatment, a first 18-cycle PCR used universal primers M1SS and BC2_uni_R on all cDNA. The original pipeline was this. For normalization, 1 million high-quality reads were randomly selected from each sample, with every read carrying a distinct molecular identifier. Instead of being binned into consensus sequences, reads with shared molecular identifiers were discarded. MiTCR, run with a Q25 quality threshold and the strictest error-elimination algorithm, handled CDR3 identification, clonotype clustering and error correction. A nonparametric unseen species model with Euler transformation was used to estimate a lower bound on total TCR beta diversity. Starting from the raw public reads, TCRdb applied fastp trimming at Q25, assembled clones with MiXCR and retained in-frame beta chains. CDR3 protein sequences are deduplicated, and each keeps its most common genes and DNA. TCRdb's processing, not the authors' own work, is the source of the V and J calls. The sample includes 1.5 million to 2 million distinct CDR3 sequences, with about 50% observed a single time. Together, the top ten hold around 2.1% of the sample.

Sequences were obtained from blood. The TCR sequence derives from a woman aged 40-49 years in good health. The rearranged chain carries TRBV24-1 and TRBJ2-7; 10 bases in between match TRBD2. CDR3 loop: CATSDASGGNYEQYF. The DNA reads TGTGCCACCAGTGATGCTAGCGGGGGTAACTACGAGCAGTACTTC.